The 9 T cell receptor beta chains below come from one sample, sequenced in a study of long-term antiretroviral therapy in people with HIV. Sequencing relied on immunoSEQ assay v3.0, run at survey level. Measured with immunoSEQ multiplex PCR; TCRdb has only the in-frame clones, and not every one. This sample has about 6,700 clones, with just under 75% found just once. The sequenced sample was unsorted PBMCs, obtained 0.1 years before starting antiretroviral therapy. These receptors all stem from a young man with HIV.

This CDR3 is CASSLLDRGNEQFF. Here the CDR3 DNA reads TGTGCCAGCAGTTTACTTGACAGGGGGAATGAGCAGTTCTTC. This chain connects TRBV27 to TRBJ2-1, with 9 bases aligning to TRBD1. CDR3 length equals 14 residues. Trimming removed 2 bases from V and 7 bases from J; junction bases left unmatched: 3. The germline V gene has CDR1 MNHEY and CDR2 SMNVEV (reference sequence).

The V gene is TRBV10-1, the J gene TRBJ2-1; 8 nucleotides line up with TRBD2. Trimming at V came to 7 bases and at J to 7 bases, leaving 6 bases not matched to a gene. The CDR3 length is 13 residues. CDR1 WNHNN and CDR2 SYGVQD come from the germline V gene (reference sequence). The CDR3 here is CASKAGGGNEQFF. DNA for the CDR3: TGCGCCAGCAAGGCGGGAGGTGGGAATGAGCAGTTCTTC.

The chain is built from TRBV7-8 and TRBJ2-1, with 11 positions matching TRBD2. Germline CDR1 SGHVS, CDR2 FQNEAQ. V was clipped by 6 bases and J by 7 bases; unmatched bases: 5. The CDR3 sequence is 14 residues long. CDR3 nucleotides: TGTGCCAGCAGACTTCTAGCGGGGGGAAATGAGCAGTTCTTC. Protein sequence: CASRLLAGGNEQFF.

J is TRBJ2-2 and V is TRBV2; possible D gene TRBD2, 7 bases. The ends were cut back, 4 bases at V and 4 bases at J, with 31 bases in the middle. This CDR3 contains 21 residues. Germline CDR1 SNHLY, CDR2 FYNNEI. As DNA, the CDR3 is TGTGCCAGCAGTGGGCCGGGGGCCGGACTAGGTTTGTCCGCCCGCACCGGGGAGCTGTTTTTT. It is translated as CASSGPGAGLGLSARTGELFF.

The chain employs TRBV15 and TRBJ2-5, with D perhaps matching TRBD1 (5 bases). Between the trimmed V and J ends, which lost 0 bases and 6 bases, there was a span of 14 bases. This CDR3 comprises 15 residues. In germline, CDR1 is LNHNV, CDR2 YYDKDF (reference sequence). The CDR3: CATSRDGWSDKTQYF. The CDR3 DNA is TGTGCCACCAGCAGAGATGGGTGGTCGGACAAGACCCAGTACTTC.

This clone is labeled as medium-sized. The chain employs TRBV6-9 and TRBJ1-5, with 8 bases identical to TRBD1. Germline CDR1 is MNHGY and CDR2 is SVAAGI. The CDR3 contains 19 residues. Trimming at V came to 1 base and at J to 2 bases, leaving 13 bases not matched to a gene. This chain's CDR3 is CASSYLDGTGMGGNQPQHF. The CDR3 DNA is TGTGCCAGCAGTTATTTAGACGGGACAGGAATGGGTGGCAATCAGCCCCAGCATTTT.

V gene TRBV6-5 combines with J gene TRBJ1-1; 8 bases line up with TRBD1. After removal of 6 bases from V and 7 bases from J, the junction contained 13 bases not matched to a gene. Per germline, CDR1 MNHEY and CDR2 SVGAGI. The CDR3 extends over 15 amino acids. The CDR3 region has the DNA TGTGCCAGCAGCTCGACCGGGACAGGTAGGAATGAAGCTTTCTTT. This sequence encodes CASSSTGTGRNEAFF.

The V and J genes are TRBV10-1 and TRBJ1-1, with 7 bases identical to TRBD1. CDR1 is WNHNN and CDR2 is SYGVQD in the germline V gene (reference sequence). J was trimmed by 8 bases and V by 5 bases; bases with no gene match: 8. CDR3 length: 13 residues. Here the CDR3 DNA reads TGCGCCAGCAGTCACAGGGGAGGAGGCGAAGCTTTCTTT. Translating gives CASSHRGGGEAFF.

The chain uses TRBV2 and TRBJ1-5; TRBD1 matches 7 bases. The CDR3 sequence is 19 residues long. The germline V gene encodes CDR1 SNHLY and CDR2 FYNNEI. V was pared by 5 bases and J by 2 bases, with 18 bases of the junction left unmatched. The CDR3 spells CASSFSDRDAWVRNQPQHF. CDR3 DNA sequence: TGTGCCAGCAGTTTCAGTGACAGGGACGCCTGGGTTCGCAATCAGCCCCAGCATTTT.